Here is one TCR beta chain with its context. The specificity of this receptor is unknown. No base qualities exist here, and no much larger clone lies one base off it. V is reduced by 6 bases and J by 3 bases, leaving a spacing of 12 bases between them. As encoded in the germline V gene (reference sequence), CDR1 is SEHNR while CDR2 is FQNEAQ. The CDR3 measures 14 amino acids from cysteine to phenylalanine. This entry keeps only the CDR3 DNA: 42 bases, framed from base 1. The data stem from a study of T cells generated in artificial thymic organoids (dated by TCRdb to the late 2010s). About the investigation overall: TCR alpha and beta CDR3 repertoires of in vitro artificial thymic organoid-derived CD8 single positive T cells were compared with thymic and peripheral blood naive CD8 T cells. The displayed repertoire sequencing data were described as being representative of three independent experiments.

Results and caveats for the whole study, not just this receptor: The TCR clonotype diversity of organoid-derived CD8 single positive T cells was physiological and comparable to that of naive CD8 T cells from thymus and blood. No skewed Valpha or Vbeta usage was observed in organoid-derived T cells, a finding that argues against dominance of unconventional lineages or clonal expansions.

TCRalpha and TCRbeta libraries were amplified separately by semi-nested PCR with Advantage 2 and reverse primers in the TRAC or TRBC constant regions. Between about 3.5 and 550 ng of total RNA was used as input for first-strand cDNA synthesis. The TCR cDNA libraries were generated by 5'-RACE using the SMARTer PCR cDNA Synthesis kit, with a poly-dT primer driving first-strand synthesis. Sample-specific 5-nucleotide barcodes were carried by the semi-nested constant-region reverse primers, and the resulting products were cleaned using the Zymo DNA Clean and Concentrator-5 kit. Up to ten barcoded samples were pooled, ligated to Illumina adaptors and sequenced as 2 x 150 bp paired-end reads on an Illumina MiSeq. Concerning the study's data processing: After demultiplexing, reads were aligned with BLAT to a custom library containing all human TRAV, TRAJ, TRBV, TRBD and TRBJ combinations from IMGT. The best BLAT hits were picked using pslCDnaFilter (-maxAligns=1, -ignoreIntrons), and custom Perl scripts were used to calculate clonotype frequencies. TCRdb reran the public reads through fastp at Q25 and MiXCR, keeping productive beta chains. Rows with a matching CDR3 protein are joined into one entry that keeps the most common DNA and genes. TCRdb, rather than the study authors, made the V and J calls. In all, the sample holds 7,500 to 9,000 distinct CDR3 sequences, and 20% to 30% of those were seen once. The ten largest clones take up 2.5% to 3.5% of the sample.

To build artificial thymic organoids, human HSPCs were aggregated with MS5 murine stromal cells transduced with human DLL1, and the aggregates were cultured at an air-liquid interface. FACS-purified CD34+CD3- hematopoietic stem and progenitor cells depleted of residual T cells were used to seed the organoids. Serum-free RB27 medium, consisting of RPMI 1640 supplemented with B27, FLT3L, IL-7 and ascorbic acid, was used for organoid culture. Before RNA extraction, CD3+TCRalphabeta+CD8 single positive T cells from both organoids and thymus were sorted by FACS. For each sample, total RNA was purified from about 40,000 to 200,000 sorted cells using the RNeasy Micro kit, and RNA quality was assessed on an Agilent RNA 6000 Nano chip.

Sample: naive CD8+ T cells grown in artificial thymic organoids from cord blood stem and progenitor cells. This sample's cell subset or site label indicates: CD3+TCRalphabeta+CD8SP T cells; for blood, CD45RO-CCR7+ naive CD8+ T cells. This TCR came from a human donor who gave cord blood stem cells for thymic organoid culture, a cardiac surgery patient who gave postnatal thymus, or a blood donor (not recorded which). In this chain, TRBV7-9 is recombined with TRBJ2-1, with a tentative D gene TRBD2 over 5 matching bases. The CDR3 sequence is CASSQKLDYNEQFF. The nucleotide sequence is TGTGCCAGCAGTCAAAAACTAGACTACAATGAGCAGTTCTTC.